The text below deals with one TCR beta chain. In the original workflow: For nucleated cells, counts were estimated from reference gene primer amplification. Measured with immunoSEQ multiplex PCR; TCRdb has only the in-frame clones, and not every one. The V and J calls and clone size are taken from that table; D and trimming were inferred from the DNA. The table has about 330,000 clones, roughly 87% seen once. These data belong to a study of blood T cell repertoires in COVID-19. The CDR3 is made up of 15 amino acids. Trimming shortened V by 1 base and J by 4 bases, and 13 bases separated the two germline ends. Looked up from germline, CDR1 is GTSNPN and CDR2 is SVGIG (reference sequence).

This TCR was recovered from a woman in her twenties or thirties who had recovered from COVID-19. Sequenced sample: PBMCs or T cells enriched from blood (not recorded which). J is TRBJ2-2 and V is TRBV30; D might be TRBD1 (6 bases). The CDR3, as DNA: TGTGCCTGGAGTGAGCCCAGGGGTCTCACCGGGGAGCTGTTTTTT. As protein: CAWSEPRGLTGELFF.